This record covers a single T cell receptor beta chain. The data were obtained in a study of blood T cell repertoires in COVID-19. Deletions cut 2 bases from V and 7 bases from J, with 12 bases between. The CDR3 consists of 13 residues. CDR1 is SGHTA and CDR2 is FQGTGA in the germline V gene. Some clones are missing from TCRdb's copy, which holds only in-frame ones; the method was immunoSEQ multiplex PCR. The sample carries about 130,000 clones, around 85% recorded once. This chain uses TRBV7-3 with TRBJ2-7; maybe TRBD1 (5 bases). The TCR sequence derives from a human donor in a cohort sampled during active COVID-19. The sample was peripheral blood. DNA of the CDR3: TGTGCCAGCAGCTTACAGCAGGGTGGGGAGCAGTACTTC. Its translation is CASSLQQGGEQYF.